The clone carrying this T cell receptor beta chain was counted many times. Trimming shortened V by 3 bases and J by 4 bases, and 11 bases separated the two germline ends. The CDR3 length is 14 residues. CDR1 and CDR2 from the germline V gene are SGDLS and YYNGEE. The sample belongs to a study of T-cell reconstitution after alpha-beta-depleted transplantation in children. Preparing the TCRbeta library involved the use of unique molecular identifiers. TCRdb re-called the PCR reads through MiXCR, storing one row per CDR3 protein. This table has around 500,000 distinct CDR3 sequences, under 15% appearing once.

The chain uses TRBV9 and TRBJ1-5; D is perhaps TRBD1 (5 bases). The sequence came from a human donor who donated a stem cell graft to a child with combined immunodeficiency. The sequenced sample was PBMCs from the stem cell graft donor, obtained from the stem cell graft. CDR3 loop: CASSEGRGNQPQHF. CDR3 nucleotide sequence: TGTGCCAGCAGCGAGGGACGGGGGAATCAGCCCCAGCATTTT.